The entry below gives a single T cell receptor beta chain sequence along with its context. Amplification of TCR beta CDR3 regions was performed using RNA transcripts as template. RT-PCR in the first round (using the HTBI primer set) targeted the TCR CDR3. From the multiplex PCR reads, TCRdb called clonotypes with MiXCR, one entry per CDR3 protein. The sample holds approximately 710,000 distinct CDR3 sequences, 17% seen once. The sample belongs to a study of T cells in Graves' hyperthyroidism and ophthalmopathy. The CDR3 length is 17 residues. In germline, CDR1 is SQVTM, CDR2 ANQGSEA. V gave up 4 bases and J gave up 2 bases; unmatched junction bases: 15.

The TCR comes from a man between 50 and 59 years old with Graves' hyperthyroidism. Sequencing used blood. This rearrangement joins TRBV29-1 to TRBJ2-3, with 7 bases lining up with TRBD2. The CDR3 reads CSVAGASLGGNTDTQYF. CDR3 coding DNA: TGCAGCGTTGCTGGTGCCAGTCTCGGGGGGAACACAGATACGCAGTATTTT.